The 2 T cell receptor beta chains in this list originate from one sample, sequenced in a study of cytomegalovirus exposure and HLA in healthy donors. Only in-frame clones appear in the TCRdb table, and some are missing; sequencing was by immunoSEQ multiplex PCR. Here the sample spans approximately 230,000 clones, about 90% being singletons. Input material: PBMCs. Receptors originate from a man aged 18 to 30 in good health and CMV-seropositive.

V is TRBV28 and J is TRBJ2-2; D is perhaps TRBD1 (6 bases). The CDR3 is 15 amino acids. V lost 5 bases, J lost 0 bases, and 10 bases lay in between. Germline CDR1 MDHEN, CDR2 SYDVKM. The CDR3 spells CASSPGETNTGELFF. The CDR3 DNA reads TGTGCCAGCAGTCCAGGGGAAACGAACACCGGGGAGCTGTTTTTT.

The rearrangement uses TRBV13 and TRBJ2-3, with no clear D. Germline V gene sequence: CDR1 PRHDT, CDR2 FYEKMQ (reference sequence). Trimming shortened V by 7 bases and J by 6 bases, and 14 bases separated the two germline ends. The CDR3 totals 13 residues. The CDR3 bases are TGTGCCAGCACGAACCGGCTGGGTGATACGCAGTATTTT. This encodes CASTNRLGDTQYF.